This is a list of T cell receptor beta chains from one sample in a study of blood T cell repertoires in COVID-19. Using immunoSEQ multiplex PCR, the repertoire was profiled, and TCRdb retains in-frame clones only, with some absent. The table lists fewer than 120,000 clones, about 90% of them singletons, with roughly 5% in the top ten. What was sequenced was peripheral blood. The receptors originated from a human donor in a cohort sampled during active COVID-19. CDR3s include the opening cysteine and the closing phenylalanine or tryptophan. A D gene is named only where the DNA matches it firmly. Some rows mark clone size as missing; the rest say once, few, many or name a class of expanded clone.

clone_size,v_call,d_call,j_call,cdr3_nt,cdr3_aa
NA,TRBV19,NA,TRBJ1-5,TGTGCCAGTAGTGGGGCTAGCAATCAGCCCCAGCATTTT,CASSGASNQPQHF
NA,TRBV6-2/TRBV6-3,NA,TRBJ2-3,TGTGCCAGCAGTTACTCGAGTCTGGAGGAGGCAGATACGCAGTATTTT,CASSYSSLEEADTQYF
NA,TRBV19,TRBD2,TRBJ2-3,TGTGCCAGTAGTACTACAGCGGGACCCGCAGATACGCAGTATTTT,CASSTTAGPADTQYF
NA,TRBV28,TRBD2,TRBJ2-3,TGTGCCAGCACCGGGACTAGCGGGGGCACAGATACGCAGTATTTT,CASTGTSGGTDTQYF
NA,TRBV28,NA,TRBJ2-7,TGTGCCAGCAGACCGCAGGGTTTTTCCTACGAGCAGTACTTC,CASRPQGFSYEQYF
once,TRBV2,NA,TRBJ1-1,TGTGCCAGCAGACCCATACAGATGAACACTGAAGCTTTCTTT,CASRPIQMNTEAFF
NA,TRBV9,TRBD2,TRBJ2-7,TGTGCCAGCAGCACTCGGGGACTAGCGGATGACTACGAGCAGTACTTC,CASSTRGLADDYEQYF
NA,TRBV30,TRBD1,TRBJ1-1,TGTGCCTGGAGTGTAGGGGGCACGTACACTGAAGCTTTCTTT,CAWSVGGTYTEAFF
NA,TRBV10-2,TRBD1,TRBJ2-3,TGCGCCAGCAGGGGGACAGGGGCGACAGATACGCAGTATTTT,CASRGTGATDTQYF
NA,TRBV7-2,NA,TRBJ1-2,TGTGCCAGCAGCTTAGCCGCCAGGGGACATGGGAACTATGGCTACACCTTC,CASSLAARGHGNYGYTF
NA,TRBV10-1,TRBD1,TRBJ2-7,TGCGCCAGCAGTCCCGGGACAGGGAGATCCTCCTCCTACGAGCAGTACTTC,CASSPGTGRSSSYEQYF
NA,TRBV3-1/TRBV3-2,TRBD1,TRBJ1-1,TGTGCCAGCAGCCAGCCCGGGACAGGCCACTTTGAAGCTTTCTTT,CASSQPGTGHFEAFF
NA,TRBV7-2,NA,TRBJ1-3,TGTGCCAGCAGCTTAGGGGCAGGGTCTGGAAACACCATATATTTT,CASSLGAGSGNTIYF
once,TRBV7-2,NA,TRBJ2-1,TGTGCCAGCGGGGGCGGGAGTCTCTACAATGAGCAGTTCTTC,CASGGGSLYNEQFF
NA,TRBV7-9,TRBD2,TRBJ2-3,TGTGCCACCTCCAATAACGGGCGGGAGGGCGAAGATACGCAGTATTTT,CATSNNGREGEDTQYF
NA,TRBV5-1,TRBD2,TRBJ2-2,TGCGCCAGCAGCACAAGACGGACTAGCGGGAGTATCGGGGAGCTGTTTTTT,CASSTRRTSGSIGELFF
NA,TRBV7-2,TRBD2,TRBJ2-7,TGTGCCAGCAGCTTAGGCCCGGGAGGCTCCTACGAGCAGTACTTC,CASSLGPGGSYEQYF
NA,TRBV4-2,TRBD1,TRBJ1-4,TGTGCCAGCAGCCAGGCCGGGACAGGCAATGAAAAACTGTTTTTT,CASSQAGTGNEKLFF
few,TRBV19,NA,TRBJ2-7,TGTGCCAGCTTTAGGGGCGAACCGTACGAGCAGTACTTC,CASFRGEPYEQYF
NA,TRBV5-8,NA,TRBJ1-5,TGTGCCAGCAGACGAGGGTCGGCAAGGGCCCAGCATTTT,CASRRGSARAQHF
once,TRBV2,NA,TRBJ2-3,TGTGCCAGCATCTTCGGGAGATCCACAGATACGCAGTATTTT,CASIFGRSTDTQYF
NA,TRBV6-5,NA,TRBJ2-2,TGTGCCAGCATAGGAGGGGTTTGGGGCACCGGGGAGCTGTTTTTT,CASIGGVWGTGELFF
few,TRBV3-1/TRBV3-2,NA,TRBJ1-5,TGTGCCAGCAGCCAAGATCGGGATCAGCCCCAGCATTTT,CASSQDRDQPQHF
once,TRBV18,TRBD1,TRBJ2-7,TGTGCCAGCTCACCACCAGAGACAGGGGGGCCGGACGAGCAGTACTTC,CASSPPETGGPDEQYF
few,TRBV9,NA,TRBJ2-2,TGTGCCAGCAGCGTAGTGGGAGGCGGCGCCGGGGAGCTGTTTTTT,CASSVVGGGAGELFF
NA,TRBV18,TRBD1,TRBJ1-5,TGTGCCAGCTCACCAGGGACAGGGACGGCTAGTCAGCCCCAGCATTTT,CASSPGTGTASQPQHF
NA,TRBV19,TRBD2,TRBJ2-1,TGTGCCAGTAGAAATAGGGGACTAGCGGGAGGGATGGCCCCCCATGAGCAGTTCTTC,CASRNRGLAGGMAPHEQFF
NA,TRBV12-5,TRBD1,TRBJ2-7,TGTGCTAGTGGTTCGACAGGGAGCTCCTACGAGCAGTACTTC,CASGSTGSSYEQYF
NA,TRBV5-1,NA,TRBJ2-1,TGCGCCAGCAGCCCCGGGGGGACTGGCGGGGGCAAAAATGAGCAGTTCTTC,CASSPGGTGGGKNEQFF
NA,TRBV5-1,NA,TRBJ2-3,TGCGCCAGTAGCCCTGACGGGGGTAGCACAGATACGCAGTATTTT,CASSPDGGSTDTQYF
NA,TRBV5-1,TRBD1,TRBJ2-7,TGCGCCAGCAGCACGGAGACAGGGGCCAGAGGGGAGCAGTACTTC,CASSTETGARGEQYF
NA,TRBV29-1,NA,TRBJ1-2,TGCAGCGTTGAAGATCTGGCGGGTGGCTACACCTTC,CSVEDLAGGYTF
NA,TRBV28,TRBD1,TRBJ2-2,TGTGCCACCCGGGACAGGGTAACGGCCGGGGAGCTGTTTTTT,CATRDRVTAGELFF
NA,TRBV7-8,NA,TRBJ2-1,TGTGCCAGCAGCTTAGGCCTACGAGCGTCGAGCTCCTACAATGAGCAGTTCTTC,CASSLGLRASSSYNEQFF
NA,TRBV7-3,TRBD2,TRBJ2-3,TGTGCCAGCAGCTCCGGGGGGGCCACAGATACGCAGTATTTT,CASSSGGATDTQYF
NA,TRBV27,TRBD2,TRBJ2-7,TGTGCCAGCAGTCGCCGACTAGCGGGGGTGGGGGAGCAGTACTTC,CASSRRLAGVGEQYF
NA,TRBV7-2,TRBD1,TRBJ1-1,TGTGCCAGCAGCTCGACAGGGTCCACTGAAGCTTTCTTT,CASSSTGSTEAFF
NA,TRBV7-3,TRBD1,TRBJ2-7,TGTGCCAGCAGCCCTGGACAGGGGACCTACGAGCAGTACTTC,CASSPGQGTYEQYF
NA,TRBV24-1,NA,TRBJ2-1,TGTGCCACCAGTGACGGGCCAGGGCGGGATAATGAGCAGTTCTTC,CATSDGPGRDNEQFF
NA,TRBV5-1,TRBD1,TRBJ2-7,TGCGCCAGCAGCTTCGGGGACAGGTTGGGGTCCTACGAGCAGTACTTC,CASSFGDRLGSYEQYF
few,TRBV2,TRBD1,TRBJ1-2,TGTGCCAGCAGTTTGAGACAGGGGTTTGGCTACACCTTC,CASSLRQGFGYTF
NA,TRBV25-1,TRBD1,TRBJ2-7,TGTGCCAGCAGTGACCCGGGACAGACGACCTACGAGCAGTACTTC,CASSDPGQTTYEQYF
NA,TRBV28,NA,TRBJ1-5,TGTGCCAGCAGTGTCGAGGGAATGCCCCAGCATTTT,CASSVEGMPQHF
NA,TRBV24-1,NA,TRBJ1-2,TGTGCCACCAGACCAAATGGGGGCCAGAGCTATGGCTACACCTTC,CATRPNGGQSYGYTF
NA,TRBV5-8,TRBD1,TRBJ1-1,TGTGCCAGCCCCAGGGAATCCGGGACAGCGAACACTGAAGCTTTCTTT,CASPRESGTANTEAFF
NA,TRBV6-2/TRBV6-3,TRBD1,TRBJ2-7,TGTGCCAGCAGCTTCGACCCCGGGACAGGGACCTACGAGCAGTACTTC,CASSFDPGTGTYEQYF
NA,TRBV18,NA,TRBJ1-5,TGTGCCAGCTCCAGGGAACATAGCAATCAGCCCCAGCATTTT,CASSREHSNQPQHF
once,TRBV27,TRBD1,TRBJ2-7,TGTGCCAGCAGCCTTCGGACAGGACCCCCCTACGAGCAGTACTTC,CASSLRTGPPYEQYF
NA,TRBV5-1,TRBD2,TRBJ2-5,TGCGCCAGCAGCTTGGGGACTAGCGGACAAGAGACCCAGTACTTC,CASSLGTSGQETQYF
NA,TRBV2,NA,TRBJ1-2,TGTGCCAGCACCTCACAGGGTCTCCATGGCTACACCTTC,CASTSQGLHGYTF
NA,TRBV7-2,TRBD1,TRBJ1-1,TGTGCCAGCGGATACAGGGGCCTTGAAGCTTTCTTT,CASGYRGLEAFF
NA,TRBV28,NA,TRBJ2-4,TGTGCCAGCACCCGCCGGGCGGGGATAGCCAAAAACATTCAGTACTTC,CASTRRAGIAKNIQYF
NA,TRBV7-2,TRBD2,TRBJ2-3,TGTGCCAGCAGCTTGAGCCTAGCGGGGGGCACTAGCACAGATACGCAGTATTTT,CASSLSLAGGTSTDTQYF
NA,TRBV7-2,TRBD1,TRBJ1-1,TGTGCCAGCAGCTTACGGACAGGGGACACTGAAGCTTTCTTT,CASSLRTGDTEAFF
NA,TRBV10-3,TRBD1,TRBJ1-6,TGTGCCATCAGTGTGACAGGGGATAATTCACCCCTCCACTTT,CAISVTGDNSPLHF
NA,TRBV6-5,NA,TRBJ1-2,TGTGCCAGCAGCCTATGGGGGCGTGGGGCCTATGGCTACACCTTC,CASSLWGRGAYGYTF
NA,TRBV6-5,TRBD1,TRBJ1-1,TGTGCCAGCAGTTACTCGATGACAGGGGGGAACACTGAAGCTTTCTTT,CASSYSMTGGNTEAFF
NA,TRBV28,TRBD1,TRBJ2-1,TGTGCCAGCAGTAGCCAAGGACAGGCAATTAAGCTCTTC,CASSSQGQAIKLF
few,TRBV5-1,TRBD1,TRBJ2-7,TGCGCCAGCAGCCCGGACAGGGATGTCTACGAGCAGTACTTC,CASSPDRDVYEQYF